The rows below give T cell receptor beta chains drawn from one sample of a study of Ad26.COV2.S vaccination and SARS-CoV-2 variants. Here immunoSEQ multiplex PCR was the method, and the copy in TCRdb shows in-frame clones only, minus some. Of 300,000 to 350,000 clones listed, about nine tenths are singletons. The sample here was peripheral blood, taken in a trial of Ad26.COV2.S vaccine versus placebo. All receptors derive from a person between 18 and 59 years old who received the Ad26.COV2.S COVID-19 vaccine or a placebo. Each CDR3 is given with its conserved first and last residue. Fields, in order: clone size, V gene, J gene, D gene, CDR3 DNA, CDR3 protein. D genes are given only for firm matches. A row's size may be missing; if present it is once, few, many or a size class.

abundance: -; v_gene: TRBV9; j_gene: TRBJ2-3; d_gene: TRBD2; CDR3nt: TGTGCCAGCAGCTATACTAGCGGGAGGGCCGGGGGCACAGATACGCAGTATTTT; CDR3aa: CASSYTSGRAGGTDTQYF
abundance: -; v_gene: TRBV6-5; j_gene: TRBJ2-7; d_gene: TRBD2; CDR3nt: TGTGCCAGCAGTCCCTCCGGGAGGACATCTAGGGAGCAGTACTTC; CDR3aa: CASSPSGRTSREQYF
abundance: once; v_gene: TRBV6-4; j_gene: TRBJ2-3; d_gene: -; CDR3nt: TGTGCCAGCAGTGGTCTAGGGGGAGGAGATACGCAGTATTTT; CDR3aa: CASSGLGGGDTQYF
abundance: -; v_gene: TRBV11-2; j_gene: TRBJ1-5; d_gene: -; CDR3nt: TGTGCCAGCAGCTTAGGGCAGGGGAGCAATCAGCCCCAGCATTTT; CDR3aa: CASSLGQGSNQPQHF
abundance: few; v_gene: TRBV3-1/TRBV3-2; j_gene: TRBJ1-3; d_gene: -; CDR3nt: TGTGCCAGCAGCCAACCAGGGCGAAACACCATATATTTT; CDR3aa: CASSQPGRNTIYF
abundance: -; v_gene: TRBV15; j_gene: TRBJ2-3; d_gene: TRBD1; CDR3nt: TGTGCCACCAGGAGTGAGGGGGCCGCAGATACGCAGTATTTT; CDR3aa: CATRSEGAADTQYF
abundance: -; v_gene: TRBV27; j_gene: TRBJ1-4; d_gene: TRBD1; CDR3nt: TGTGCCAGCAGCCGATTCGACAGGGGGGGAGTTGCTAATGAAAAACTGTTTTTT; CDR3aa: CASSRFDRGGVANEKLFF
abundance: few; v_gene: TRBV5-6; j_gene: TRBJ2-7; d_gene: -; CDR3nt: TGTGCCAGCAGCTTGGTAGGTCAGGGCCCACCCTACGAGCAGTACTTC; CDR3aa: CASSLVGQGPPYEQYF
abundance: -; v_gene: TRBV7-2; j_gene: TRBJ1-5; d_gene: -; CDR3nt: TGTGCCAGCACCCGGGGGGTTTCTAACAATCAGCCCCAGCATTTT; CDR3aa: CASTRGVSNNQPQHF
abundance: -; v_gene: TRBV6-2/TRBV6-3; j_gene: TRBJ2-7; d_gene: -; CDR3nt: TGTGCCAGCAGTTACTCTGAGTATATGGAGCAGTACTTC; CDR3aa: CASSYSEYMEQYF
abundance: -; v_gene: TRBV19; j_gene: TRBJ2-1; d_gene: TRBD2; CDR3nt: TGTGCCAGTAGTCTCGGGAGGTCCCACTACAATGAGCAGTTCTTC; CDR3aa: CASSLGRSHYNEQFF
abundance: -; v_gene: TRBV9; j_gene: TRBJ2-3; d_gene: -; CDR3nt: TGTGCCAGCAGCGTAATGCCTCTCACAGATACGCAGTATTTT; CDR3aa: CASSVMPLTDTQYF
abundance: few; v_gene: TRBV28; j_gene: TRBJ1-2; d_gene: -; CDR3nt: TGTGCCAGCAGGTCAAATGGCTACACCTTC; CDR3aa: CASRSNGYTF
abundance: -; v_gene: TRBV28; j_gene: TRBJ1-2; d_gene: -; CDR3nt: TGTGCCATCAGCGAGACGCGGGGCGCCTTTCGCGGCTACACCTTC; CDR3aa: CAISETRGAFRGYTF
abundance: -; v_gene: TRBV14; j_gene: TRBJ2-7; d_gene: -; CDR3nt: TGTGCCAGCAGCCAAGCTCGATACGAGCAGTACTTC; CDR3aa: CASSQARYEQYF
abundance: -; v_gene: TRBV3-1/TRBV3-2; j_gene: TRBJ1-6; d_gene: -; CDR3nt: TGTGCCAGCAGGGGGGTAGATAAGTCACCCCTCCACTTT; CDR3aa: CASRGVDKSPLHF
abundance: -; v_gene: TRBV27; j_gene: TRBJ1-2; d_gene: -; CDR3nt: TGTGCCAGCAGGAAAGGGTATAAGACGGATGGCTACACCTTC; CDR3aa: CASRKGYKTDGYTF
abundance: -; v_gene: TRBV25-1; j_gene: TRBJ1-1; d_gene: -; CDR3nt: TGTGCCAGCACCCGTCGAGGGGACACTGAAGCTTTCTTT; CDR3aa: CASTRRGDTEAFF
abundance: -; v_gene: TRBV5-5; j_gene: TRBJ2-7; d_gene: -; CDR3nt: TGTGCCAGCAGCACTCGGGGGGGACAGGGCTCCTACGAGCAGTACTTC; CDR3aa: CASSTRGGQGSYEQYF
abundance: few; v_gene: TRBV7-9; j_gene: TRBJ2-7; d_gene: TRBD2; CDR3nt: TGTGCCAGCAGCTTGGGCGGGAGGGCCCCCTACGAGCAGTACTTC; CDR3aa: CASSLGGRAPYEQYF
abundance: -; v_gene: TRBV6-5; j_gene: TRBJ2-6; d_gene: -; CDR3nt: TGTGCCAGCCGCCAGTCCTGGGAGGGGGCCAACGTCCTGACTTTC; CDR3aa: CASRQSWEGANVLTF
abundance: -; v_gene: TRBV13; j_gene: TRBJ2-7; d_gene: -; CDR3nt: TGTGCCAGCAGCTTAGCCAGATACGAGCAGTACTTC; CDR3aa: CASSLARYEQYF
abundance: -; v_gene: TRBV7-9; j_gene: TRBJ2-1; d_gene: TRBD2; CDR3nt: TGTGCCAGCAGCTCTAGCGGGAGTGACAATGAGCAGTTCTTC; CDR3aa: CASSSSGSDNEQFF
abundance: -; v_gene: TRBV28; j_gene: TRBJ2-2; d_gene: -; CDR3nt: TGTGCCAGCAAGTTGGTAGCGAACACCGGGGAGCTGTTTTTT; CDR3aa: CASKLVANTGELFF
abundance: -; v_gene: TRBV7-3; j_gene: TRBJ1-2; d_gene: -; CDR3nt: TGTGCCAGCAGCCAGATCACAGGGACCCTCTATGGCTACACCTTC; CDR3aa: CASSQITGTLYGYTF
abundance: -; v_gene: TRBV7-9; j_gene: TRBJ2-1; d_gene: -; CDR3nt: TGTGCCAGCAGCCCTGGGGGTAGCTCCTACAATGAGCAGTTCTTC; CDR3aa: CASSPGGSSYNEQFF
abundance: -; v_gene: TRBV5-1; j_gene: TRBJ2-1; d_gene: TRBD1; CDR3nt: TGCGCCAGCAGCCTACGACAGGGGGCTATCAATGAGCAGTTCTTC; CDR3aa: CASSLRQGAINEQFF
abundance: -; v_gene: TRBV2; j_gene: TRBJ1-2; d_gene: -; CDR3nt: TGTGCCAGCAGAGCCAGGGATTCTGGGGCTAACTATGGCTACACCTTC; CDR3aa: CASRARDSGANYGYTF
abundance: -; v_gene: TRBV28; j_gene: TRBJ2-1; d_gene: TRBD2; CDR3nt: TGTGCCAGCAGAGGTCTAGCGGGAGGAAATGAGCAGTTCTTC; CDR3aa: CASRGLAGGNEQFF
abundance: -; v_gene: TRBV2; j_gene: TRBJ2-7; d_gene: -; CDR3nt: TGTGCCAGCAGTGGACAGTCCTACGAGCAGTACTTC; CDR3aa: CASSGQSYEQYF
abundance: -; v_gene: TRBV27; j_gene: TRBJ2-1; d_gene: TRBD1; CDR3nt: TGTGCCAGCACCCTAGGGTCGGGACAGGGGCTACACCTCTGGTTCTTC; CDR3aa: CASTLGSGQGLHLWFF
abundance: once; v_gene: TRBV6-5; j_gene: TRBJ1-5; d_gene: TRBD1; CDR3nt: TGTGCCAGCAGCCCGACAGGGAGGCAGCCCCAGCATTTT; CDR3aa: CASSPTGRQPQHF
abundance: -; v_gene: TRBV3-1/TRBV3-2; j_gene: TRBJ2-1; d_gene: TRBD1; CDR3nt: TGTGCCAGCAGCCGAGGACAGGGGTCATACAATGAGCAGTTCTTC; CDR3aa: CASSRGQGSYNEQFF
abundance: -; v_gene: TRBV7-6; j_gene: TRBJ1-5; d_gene: -; CDR3nt: TGTGCCAGCAGCTTATATGTGGATCAGCCCCAGCATTTT; CDR3aa: CASSLYVDQPQHF
abundance: -; v_gene: TRBV5-5; j_gene: TRBJ2-6; d_gene: -; CDR3nt: TGTGCCAGCAGCTCGACATTAGCGCCTCAGAGCTCTGGGGCCAACGTCCTGACTTTC; CDR3aa: CASSSTLAPQSSGANVLTF
abundance: -; v_gene: TRBV12-5; j_gene: TRBJ1-4; d_gene: TRBD1; CDR3nt: TGTGCTAGTGGTTTGCTCCAGACAGGGAATGAAAAACTGTTTTTT; CDR3aa: CASGLLQTGNEKLFF
abundance: once; v_gene: TRBV25-1; j_gene: TRBJ1-6; d_gene: -; CDR3nt: TGTGCCAGCAGTCAGGGCCCCGGGTCACCCCTCCACTTT; CDR3aa: CASSQGPGSPLHF
abundance: once; v_gene: TRBV9; j_gene: TRBJ1-3; d_gene: -; CDR3nt: TGTGCCAGCAGCCCCCAGAGTGCTGGAAACACCATATATTTT; CDR3aa: CASSPQSAGNTIYF
abundance: few; v_gene: TRBV5-6; j_gene: TRBJ1-4; d_gene: -; CDR3nt: TGTGCCAGCAACCTACAGGGTAACAATGAAAAACTGTTTTTT; CDR3aa: CASNLQGNNEKLFF
abundance: few; v_gene: TRBV7-9; j_gene: TRBJ2-7; d_gene: -; CDR3nt: TGTGCCAGCAGCTTAGATAGCGGACCGTACTACGAGCAGTACTTC; CDR3aa: CASSLDSGPYYEQYF
abundance: -; v_gene: TRBV9; j_gene: TRBJ1-4; d_gene: -; CDR3nt: TGTGCCAGCAGCGCTACTCCAGGGCCTCCTACCGAAAAACTGTTTTTT; CDR3aa: CASSATPGPPTEKLFF
abundance: few; v_gene: TRBV7-2; j_gene: TRBJ2-7; d_gene: -; CDR3nt: TGTGCCAGCAGCCTAACCGGGACGCGACTGTACTACGAGCAGTACTTC; CDR3aa: CASSLTGTRLYYEQYF
abundance: -; v_gene: TRBV4-2; j_gene: TRBJ1-1; d_gene: -; CDR3nt: TGTGCCAGCAGCCTTGGGGGTTCTGGGGTCACTGAAGCTTTCTTT; CDR3aa: CASSLGGSGVTEAFF
abundance: -; v_gene: TRBV5-6; j_gene: TRBJ1-6; d_gene: -; CDR3nt: TGTGCCAGCAGCAGTAAACGCCTAGGGTTTGGGATTGGGTCACCCCTCCACTTT; CDR3aa: CASSSKRLGFGIGSPLHF
abundance: -; v_gene: TRBV6-6; j_gene: TRBJ2-5; d_gene: TRBD2; CDR3nt: TGTGCCAGCAGTTTAGCGGGAGGGGAAGAGACCCAGTACTTC; CDR3aa: CASSLAGGEETQYF
abundance: -; v_gene: TRBV7-9; j_gene: TRBJ2-1; d_gene: -; CDR3nt: TGTGCCAGCAGCTTATCGGGGAAAGATGAGCAGTTCTTC; CDR3aa: CASSLSGKDEQFF
abundance: few; v_gene: TRBV7-9; j_gene: TRBJ1-2; d_gene: -; CDR3nt: TGTGCCAGCAGCTTAGGTCCTGCAGATGGCTACACCTTC; CDR3aa: CASSLGPADGYTF
abundance: few; v_gene: TRBV10-3; j_gene: TRBJ2-7; d_gene: -; CDR3nt: TGTGCCATCAGTGAGGGGAGTTGGGGAGAGCAGTACTTC; CDR3aa: CAISEGSWGEQYF
abundance: once; v_gene: TRBV28; j_gene: TRBJ2-1; d_gene: -; CDR3nt: TGTGCCAGCAGTTCGGCACCCCCTGTAGGTGAGCAGTTCTTC; CDR3aa: CASSSAPPVGEQFF
abundance: -; v_gene: TRBV15; j_gene: TRBJ2-1; d_gene: TRBD1; CDR3nt: TGTGCCACCTCGACAGGGAGCAATGAGCAGTTCTTC; CDR3aa: CATSTGSNEQFF
abundance: -; v_gene: TRBV6-5; j_gene: TRBJ1-6; d_gene: -; CDR3nt: TGTGCCAGCAGTTACGGGGGGCCCAATTCACCCCTCCACTTT; CDR3aa: CASSYGGPNSPLHF
abundance: -; v_gene: TRBV6-6; j_gene: TRBJ2-1; d_gene: TRBD1; CDR3nt: TGTGCCAGCAGTTACGGGCAGGGGGCCGATGAGCAGTTCTTC; CDR3aa: CASSYGQGADEQFF
abundance: -; v_gene: TRBV27; j_gene: TRBJ2-7; d_gene: -; CDR3nt: TGTGCCAGCAGTGACCCAGGGGATCCATCCTACGAGCAGTACTTC; CDR3aa: CASSDPGDPSYEQYF